This T cell receptor (beta chain) derives from a study of blood T cell repertoires in COVID-19 (dated by TCRdb to 2020 to 2021). Some background on the complete study: The collaborator samples originated in the United States, Italy and Spain and spanned the acute and convalescent phases of COVID-19. The prospective study material was composed of cDNA or gDNA derived from T cells, B-cell-depleted T cells, or PBMCs. Deeply sampled blood TCRbeta repertoires from subjects exposed to, actively infected with, or recovered from COVID-19 were included in the dataset. The repertoires were released in a freely available public database meant as a resource for research on the immune response to SARS-CoV-2. Samples were obtained from the ongoing ImmuneRACE study (first 160 participants) and from some 1,200 subjects provided by 6 global collaborators. Sample metadata almost always included a de-identified subject ID, COVID-19 status, age in years and sex. HLA class I and class II types, where available, came from metadata supplied by the sample provider rather than from assay-based typing. General study outcomes and caveats: How much clinical and demographic metadata was included differed by source and by participant, and the metadata was provided uncurated.

Collaborating institutions collected whole blood in K2EDTA tubes following their own protocols. For TCRbeta analysis, collaborator samples were shipped as frozen whole blood, as isolated PBMCs, or as DNA extracted from either sample type. As for this clone: Its cognate antigen has yet to be identified. Base qualities are not provided; no much larger clone lies one nucleotide away.

TCRbeta CDR3 regions were amplified from genomic DNA by means of the immunoSEQ Assay, a bias-controlled multiplex PCR. On the authors' methods: Nucleated cell counts per sample were estimated from amplification of reference gene primers within the assay. To quantify the absolute abundance of each unique TCRbeta CDR3 rearrangement, sequence reads were collapsed and filtered. For each sample, productive Simpson clonality was calculated as the square root of Simpson's diversity index over productive rearrangements. TCRdb provides this immuneACCESS table in a form limited to in-frame rearrangements. Some clones are lacking; in checked studies, under half of them reflect an unresolved V gene, and why the rest are absent is not known. V and J calls plus clone size are reproduced from that table; the DNA served to infer D and trimming. The sample yields about 140,000 clones; 85% to 90% were counted once. The ten largest clones add up to 11% of the sample.

The sample was peripheral blood. The origin of this receptor is a woman of 80 years or more with acute or convalescent COVID-19.

The CDR3 loop reads CASSPISGDPTDTQYF. Read as DNA, the sequence is TGCGCCAGCAGCCCCATTAGCGGAGACCCCACAGATACGCAGTATTTT. This chain is built from TRBV5-1 and TRBJ2-3; a weak D assignment points to TRBD2 (6 bases agree). V is reduced by 4 bases and J by 2 bases, leaving a spacing of 17 bases between them. The CDR3 goes from the cysteine to the phenylalanine over 16 residues. Just CDR3 DNA is preserved here, 48 bases in frame from base 1. From a lookup of the germline V gene, CDR1 and CDR2 are SGHRS and YFSETQ.